This TCR beta chain originates from a study of blood T cell repertoires in COVID-19. Study in general: PBMCs, B-cell-depleted T cells, or T cells were the source of the cDNA or gDNA that made up the material.

Generated by immunoSEQ multiplex PCR, the TCRdb table keeps only in-frame clones and is missing some. Of under 300,000 clones detected, roughly 87% appear once; the ten largest clones hold more than 5%. In assigning cohorts, the study relied on participant-reported clinical history. This CDR3 comprises 14 residues. Germline assignment: CDR1 SGHAT and CDR2 FQNNGV. The V gene lost 0 bases and the J gene lost 2 bases, with 7 bases spanning the gap. Sequenced input: PBMCs or T cells enriched from blood (not recorded which). The clonotype originates from a woman aged 25 to 45 with acute COVID-19. This chain joins TRBV11-2 and TRBJ1-2; D is ambiguous. This CDR3 reads CASSLESFNYGYTF. The CDR3 nucleotides are TGTGCCAGCAGCTTAGAATCATTCAACTATGGCTACACCTTC.